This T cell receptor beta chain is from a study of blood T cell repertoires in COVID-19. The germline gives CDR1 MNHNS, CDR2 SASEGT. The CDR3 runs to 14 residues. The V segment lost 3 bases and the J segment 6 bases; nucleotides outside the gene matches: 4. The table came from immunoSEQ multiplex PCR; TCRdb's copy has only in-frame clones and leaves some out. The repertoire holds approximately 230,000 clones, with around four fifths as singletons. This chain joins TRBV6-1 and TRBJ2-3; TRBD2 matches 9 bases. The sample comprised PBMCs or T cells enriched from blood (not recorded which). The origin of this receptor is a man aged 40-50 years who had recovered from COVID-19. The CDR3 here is CASSDAGGPDTQYF. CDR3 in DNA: TGTGCCAGCAGTGATGCGGGAGGGCCGGATACGCAGTATTTT.